The 26 T cell receptor beta chains reported below all come from one sample, sequenced in a study of regulatory T cells in long-lasting Graves disease. Documented time point: persistent/refractory GD, antithyroid drugs over 5 years with positive TRAb. The authors made the TCR library using RNA they extracted from PBMCs. Library construction for TCR beta used iRepertoire HTBI primers and Arm-PCR of CDR3 regions. TCRdb passed the multiplex PCR reads through MiXCR, listing each CDR3 protein once. This sample has 500,000 to 700,000 distinct CDR3 sequences, with about 32% found just once. The sequencing here drew on peripheral blood mononuclear cells (PBMCs), taken when the disease was refractory, from a patient treated with antithyroid drugs. These receptors originate from a female donor with Graves disease.

This clonotype has at least ten counts. The CDR3 loop reads CASSLGQGNNQPQHF. The CDR3 DNA reads as TGTGCCAGCAGTTTAGGTCAGGGGAACAATCAGCCCCAGCATTTT. The rearrangement links TRBV12-3 or TRBV12-4 to TRBJ1-5; TRBD1 might be the D (6 bases). With 1 base removed from V and 3 bases from J, the gap between germline ends came to 10 bases. CDR3 length equals 15 residues.

The V call is TRBV11-2, the J call TRBJ1-2; 8 bases agree with TRBD1. Germline CDR1 and CDR2: SGHAT and FQNNGV. The CDR3 is 14 amino acids. V lost 11 bases and J lost 0; bases outside the gene matches: 8. Written as DNA, the CDR3 is TGTGCCGGGCAGGGGGCTCCGCCTAACTATGGCTACACCTTC. Protein sequence: CAGQGAPPNYGYTF.

The chain has TRBV19 and TRBJ1-1; D remains ambiguous. The CDR3 has 13 amino acids. Germline-derived CDR1 and CDR2 are LNHDA and SQIVND (reference sequence). The V end was cut by 4 bases, the J end by 5 bases, with 11 bases between. CDR3 DNA: TGTGCCAGTAGTACTCCAGGTTGGACTGAAGCTTTCTTT. Translation gives CASSTPGWTEAFF.

This clonotype was detected a few times. Given a much more abundant clone one base away, this may be a read error. This chain uses TRBV6-2 or TRBV6-3 with TRBJ1-2; TRBD1 aligns across 9 bases. Germline V gene lookup returns CDR1 MNHEY and CDR2 SVGEGT. This CDR3 has 13 residues. CDR3 sequence: CAGSPGQGTGYTF. CDR3 DNA sequence: TGTGCCGGCAGTCCTGGACAGGGGACGGGCTACACCTTC.

This clonotype came up a few times. This chain uses TRBV3-1 with TRBJ1-5, with TRBD1 matching over 10 bases. J gave up 4 bases and V 1 base, and 10 bases lay outside the gene matches. Germline V gene data show CDR1 as LGHDT and CDR2 as YNNKEL (reference sequence). This CDR3 has 18 residues. The CDR3: CASSQGIGGTGDNQPQHF. The CDR3 DNA follows: TGTGCCAGCAGCCAAGGGATCGGGGGGACAGGGGATAATCAGCCCCAGCATTTT.

This clonotype was detected ten times or more. V usage is TRBV7-9 and J usage is TRBJ2-7, with D perhaps TRBD1 or TRBD2 (7 bases each). The germline CDR1 and CDR2 sequences are SEHNR and FQNEAQ (reference sequence). CDR3 length: 12 residues. Trimming shortened V by 5 bases and J by 6 bases, and 11 bases separated the two germline ends. CDR3: CASSPGGVEQYF. DNA for the CDR3: TGTGCCAGCAGCCCAGGGGGGGTCGAGCAGTACTTC.

The V call is TRBV7-3, the J call TRBJ1-4, with 7 nucleotides matching TRBD1. The ends lost 3 bases at V and 8 bases at J; junction bases unmatched: 12. From germline, CDR1 is SGHTA and CDR2 FQGTGA. This CDR3 has 16 amino acids. CDR3 DNA: TGTGCCAGCAGCTTGAAAAAGGGGGCGGTAAAGGAAAAACTGTTTTTT. This gives the protein CASSLKKGAVKEKLFF.

This clonotype was observed a handful of times. The chain couples TRBV27 to TRBJ1-5; D may be TRBD1 (6 bases). Germline-derived CDR1 and CDR2 are MNHEY and SMNVEV (reference sequence). The length of the CDR3 is 16 residues. Between the trimmed V and J ends, which lost 5 bases and 3 bases, there was a span of 17 bases. DNA of the CDR3: TGTGCCAGCAGTCCAACCGTCTCAGGGGCCAATCAGCCCCAGCATTTT. Translation gives CASSPTVSGANQPQHF.

The chain employs TRBV6-2 or TRBV6-3 and TRBJ1-1, with 8 positions matching TRBD1. Trimming removed 6 bases from V and 7 bases from J; junction bases left unmatched: 7. This CDR3 spans 13 amino acids. The V gene's germline CDR1 is MNHEY and CDR2 SVGEGT. CDR3 bases: TGTGCCAGCAGGTCAGGGGGCTTGGGTGAAGCTTTCTTT. It yields the protein CASRSGGLGEAFF.

The J gene is TRBJ2-2, the V gene TRBV7-6; maybe TRBD2 (7 bases). CDR1 and CDR2 (germline): SGHVS, FNYEAQ. V was trimmed by 5 bases and J by 5 bases, leaving 18 bases between them. CDR3 length equals 16 residues. As DNA, the CDR3 is TGTGCCAGCAGCCCCCGGGGGGCCTTTTTGACCGGGGAGCTGTTTTTT. It codes for CASSPRGAFLTGELFF. The full variable domain, rest sourced from reference TRBV7-6 and TRBJ2-2, is GAGVSQSPRYKVTKRGQDVALRCDPISGHVSLYWYRQALGQGPEFLTYFNYEAQQDKSGLPNDRFSAERPEGSISTLTIQRTEQRDSAMYRCASSPRGAFLTGELFFGEGSRLTVL.

This clonotype was seen at least ten times. The chain uses TRBV2 and TRBJ1-2; possibly TRBD1 for D (6 bases). The V end lost 5 bases, the J end lost 1 base, and 14 bases lay between the germline ends. The V gene's germline CDR1 is SNHLY and CDR2 FYNNEI. There are 15 residues in the CDR3. CDR3 sequence reads: CASSKTQQGNYGYTF. The CDR3 nucleotides are TGTGCCAGCAGTAAAACCCAACAGGGTAACTATGGCTACACCTTC.

This clonotype was counted ten times or more. V gene TRBV7-9 combines with J gene TRBJ1-2, with unresolved D. The CDR3 extends over 15 amino acids. Trimming took off 5 bases at V and 0 bases at J, with 13 bases between the two ends. CDR1 is SEHNR, CDR2 FQNEAQ, per germline (reference sequence). The CDR3 nucleotides are TGTGCCAGCAGCCCACCCGTCCGGCCTAACTATGGCTACACCTTC. Translation: CASSPPVRPNYGYTF.

This rearrangement joins TRBV6-1 to TRBJ1-5; TRBD1 aligns across 9 bases. The CDR3 runs 15 residues. V lost 6 bases to trimming and J lost 3 bases; unmatched junction nucleotides: 6. Germline CDR1 and CDR2: MNHNS and SASEGT. In nucleotides, the CDR3 is TGTGCCAGCAGCAACGACAGGGGGGCCAATCAGCCCCAGCATTTT. It codes for CASSNDRGANQPQHF.

The chain employs TRBV19 and TRBJ1-4; TRBD1 matches 8 bases. There are 16 residues in the CDR3. Germline-derived CDR1 and CDR2 are LNHDA and SQIVND (reference sequence). V lost 4 bases to trimming and J lost 8 bases; unmatched junction nucleotides: 12. In DNA form, the CDR3 reads TGTGCCAGTAGTACTAAACGACAGGGGATAGGAGAAAAACTGTTTTTT. Translating gives CASSTKRQGIGEKLFF.

The chain recombines TRBV30 with TRBJ1-5; D unresolved. The CDR3 spans 13 residues. V dropped 1 base and J dropped 1 base, with 5 bases sitting between them. From germline, CDR1 is GTSNPN and CDR2 SVGIG (reference sequence). The CDR3 reads CAWSGQSNQPQHF. Here the CDR3 DNA reads TGTGCCTGGAGTGGTCAGAGCAATCAGCCCCAGCATTTT.

V is TRBV12-3 or TRBV12-4 and J is TRBJ1-3; perhaps TRBD1 as D (5 bases). Trimming shortened V by 5 bases and J by 4 bases, and 24 bases separated the two germline ends. This CDR3 spans 18 amino acids. CDR3 residues: CASSLYTRDLRGGNTIYF. CDR3 coding DNA: TGTGCCAGCAGTCTATACACCCGGGATTTGCGGGGCGGAAACACCATATATTTT.

This clonotype was recorded at least ten times. The chain links TRBV2 to TRBJ1-1; 9 nucleotides align to TRBD1. V gave up 6 bases and J gave up 1 base; unmatched junction bases: 6. This CDR3 region has 15 residues. Germline CDR1 SNHLY, CDR2 FYNNEI. The CDR3 DNA reads TGTGCCAGCAGCTTCCAGGGACAGGGGAACACTGAAGCTTTCTTT. Translated, it gives CASSFQGQGNTEAFF.

This clonotype was found a few times. This chain links TRBV6-1 with TRBJ1-1; D is unresolved. Germline-derived CDR1 and CDR2 are MNHNS and SASEGT. V gave up 4 bases and J gave up 4 bases, with 10 bases separating them. CDR3 length: 13 amino acids. DNA of the CDR3: TGTGCCAGCAGTGGACTCCTATTCACTGAAGCTTTCTTT. Its protein product is CASSGLLFTEAFF.

The chain combines TRBV19 with TRBJ1-5, with D tentatively TRBD1 (5 bases). Trimming removed 6 bases at V and 7 bases at J, with 19 bases between. This CDR3 contains 15 residues. Germline V gene sequence: CDR1 LNHDA, CDR2 SQIVND (reference sequence). The DNA for the CDR3 is TGTGCCAGTAGCAAACCGGGGGGTTTAATACAGCCCCAGCATTTT. It encodes CASSKPGGLIQPQHF.

This chain joins TRBV5-1 and TRBJ2-3; D may be TRBD2 (7 bases). The V end was cut by 7 bases, the J end by 0 bases, with 18 bases between. In germline, CDR1 is SGHRS, CDR2 YFSETQ. This CDR3 spans 16 amino acids. For the CDR3, the DNA is TGCGCCAGCCACCTCGGGGGGCTTACTAGCACAGATACGCAGTATTTT. This gives the protein CASHLGGLTSTDTQYF.

The chain couples TRBV29-1 to TRBJ1-2; D gene unclear. Germline V gives CDR1 SQVTM, CDR2 ANQGSEA. This CDR3 comprises 13 residues. The CDR3 DNA reads as TGCGCCTGTTTGGAGTCCTTAAACTATGGCTACACCTTC. Translated, it gives CACLESLNYGYTF.

In its sample, this clonotype was seen a few times. Here the CDR3 reads CASSEAQGLRELFF. Written as DNA, the CDR3 is TGTGCCAGCAGTGAAGCCCAGGGGCTCAGGGAGCTGTTTTTT. The chain couples TRBV6-1 to TRBJ2-2; weak D call: TRBD1 (6 bases). Trimming cost V 0 bases and J 9 bases, with 11 bases left between them. The CDR3 runs to 14 residues. CDR1 is MNHNS and CDR2 is SASEGT in the germline V gene.

This clonotype was seen a handful of times. This chain uses TRBV5-1 with TRBJ2-4, with D perhaps TRBD1 or TRBD2 (5 bases each). Germline CDR1 SGHRS, CDR2 YFSETQ. With 4 bases removed from V and 1 base from J, the gap between germline ends came to 18 bases. CDR3 length equals 17 residues. The CDR3 DNA reads TGCGCCAGCAGCACAATCCTCCGAGGGACCGCCAAAAACATTCAGTACTTC. This codes for CASSTILRGTAKNIQYF. Full variable domain (outside the CDR3, taken from reference TRBV5-1 and TRBJ2-4): KAGVTQTPRYLIKTRGQQVTLSCSPISGHRSVSWYQQTPGQGLQFLFEYFSETQRNKGNFPGRFSGRQFSNSRSEMNVSTLELGDSALYLCASSTILRGTAKNIQYFGAGTRLSVL.

A word on this clonotype: A read error may account for a junction end that differs from germline. The chain couples TRBV20-1 to TRBJ1-1; possible D gene TRBD1, 5 bases. Germline values: CDR1 DFQATT, CDR2 SNEGSKA (reference sequence). The CDR3 is made up of 13 amino acids. This CDR3 is CNASPGPLNEAFF. The DNA for the CDR3 is TGCAATGCTAGCCCGGGACCGCTCAATGAAGCTTTCTTT.

This clonotype was found many times. The V gene is TRBV28, the J gene TRBJ1-6; possibly TRBD1 for D (5 bases). Germline CDR1 and CDR2: MDHEN and SYDVKM. The V gene lost 5 bases and the J gene lost 3 bases, with 14 bases spanning the gap. The CDR3 is 16 amino acids. For the CDR3, the DNA is TGTGCCAGCAGTACTCAGACAGTAGGCTATAATTCACCCCTCCACTTT. It is translated as CASSTQTVGYNSPLHF.

In this sample, this clonotype turned up a few times. This sequence joins TRBV7-2 and TRBJ1-5; D not certain. V was clipped by 2 bases and J by 9 bases, with 20 bases between them. Germline values: CDR1 SGHTA, CDR2 FQGNSA. The CDR3 covers 16 residues. CDR3 in amino acids: CASSLPTALDEPPQHF. The DNA for the CDR3 is TGTGCCAGCAGCTTACCGACCGCGCTAGATGAACCGCCCCAGCATTTT.